This T cell receptor beta chain came from a study of blood T cell repertoires in COVID-19 (dated by TCRdb to 2020 to 2021). Regarding the complete study: Samples from collaborators originated in the United States, Italy and Spain and spanned both the acute and convalescent phases of COVID-19. Where available, HLA class I and class II types were obtained from metadata supplied by the sample provider rather than from assay-based typing. A de-identified subject ID, COVID-19 status, age in years and sex were almost always included in the sample metadata. The prospective study material was composed of cDNA or gDNA derived from T cells, B-cell-depleted T cells, or PBMCs. Subjects who had been exposed to COVID-19, were actively infected with it, or had recovered from it provided the deeply sampled blood TCRbeta repertoires that made up the dataset. Samples came from the ongoing ImmuneRACE study (first 160 participants) plus 1,254 subjects from 6 global collaborators. The repertoires were released in a freely available public database meant as a resource for research on the immune response to SARS-CoV-2.

CDR1 and CDR2 are drawn from the germline V gene: MGHRA, YSYEKL. Relative to germline, V is 0 bases shorter and J is 8 bases shorter, with 20 bases between their ends. From the cysteine up to the phenylalanine, the CDR3 has a length of 18 residues. Only the CDR3 region is kept as DNA, spanning 54 bases read in frame from base 1. This clone showed up just a few times. Its cognate antigen has yet to be identified. No clone much larger than this one lies a single base away; base qualities are absent. Collaborating institutions collected whole blood in K2EDTA tubes following their own protocols. For TCRbeta analysis, collaborators shipped samples in one of three forms: frozen whole blood, isolated PBMCs, or DNA extracted from either of those sample types. Broad study findings and their caveats: The amount of clinical and demographic metadata varied by source and participant and was provided uncurated.

The immunoSEQ Assay, a bias-controlled multiplex PCR, was used to amplify TCRbeta CDR3 regions from genomic DNA. The original methods were these. The number of nucleated cells in each sample was estimated by amplification of reference gene primers within the assay. To quantify the absolute abundance of each unique TCRbeta CDR3 rearrangement, sequence reads were collapsed and filtered. For each sample, productive Simpson clonality was calculated as the square root of Simpson's diversity index across productive rearrangements. TCRdb retrieved this table from immuneACCESS and kept in-frame rearrangements only. Not all clones are present; in checked studies, unresolved V genes account for under half, and no reason is known for the remainder. The DNA gave D and trimming, while V, J and clone size come from that table. The sample includes 200,000 or so clones, with roughly 80% observed a single time. The biggest ten clones account for more than 5% of the sample.

Sequenced: peripheral blood. This receptor was obtained from a young woman with acute or convalescent COVID-19. The V and J genes are TRBV4-1 and TRBJ1-6, with the D gene uncertain. The CDR3: CASSQDDEMAPGDSPLHF. The bases read TGCGCCAGCAGCCAAGATGATGAGATGGCCCCCGGGGATTCACCCCTCCACTTT.